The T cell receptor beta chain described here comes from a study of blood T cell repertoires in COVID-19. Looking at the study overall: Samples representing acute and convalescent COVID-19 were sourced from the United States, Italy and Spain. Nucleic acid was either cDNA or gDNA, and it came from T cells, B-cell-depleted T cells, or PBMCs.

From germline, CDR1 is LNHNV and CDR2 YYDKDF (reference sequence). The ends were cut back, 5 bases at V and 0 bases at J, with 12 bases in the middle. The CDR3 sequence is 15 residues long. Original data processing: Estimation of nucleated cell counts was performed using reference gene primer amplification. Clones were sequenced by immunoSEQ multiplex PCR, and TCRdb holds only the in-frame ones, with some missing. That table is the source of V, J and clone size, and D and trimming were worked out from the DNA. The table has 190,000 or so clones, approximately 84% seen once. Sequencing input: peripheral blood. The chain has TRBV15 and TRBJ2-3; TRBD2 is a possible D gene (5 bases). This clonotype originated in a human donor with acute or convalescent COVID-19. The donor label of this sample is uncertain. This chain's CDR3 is CATSEGSTSTDTQYF. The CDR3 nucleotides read TGTGCCACCAGCGAGGGCTCTACAAGCACAGATACGCAGTATTTT.